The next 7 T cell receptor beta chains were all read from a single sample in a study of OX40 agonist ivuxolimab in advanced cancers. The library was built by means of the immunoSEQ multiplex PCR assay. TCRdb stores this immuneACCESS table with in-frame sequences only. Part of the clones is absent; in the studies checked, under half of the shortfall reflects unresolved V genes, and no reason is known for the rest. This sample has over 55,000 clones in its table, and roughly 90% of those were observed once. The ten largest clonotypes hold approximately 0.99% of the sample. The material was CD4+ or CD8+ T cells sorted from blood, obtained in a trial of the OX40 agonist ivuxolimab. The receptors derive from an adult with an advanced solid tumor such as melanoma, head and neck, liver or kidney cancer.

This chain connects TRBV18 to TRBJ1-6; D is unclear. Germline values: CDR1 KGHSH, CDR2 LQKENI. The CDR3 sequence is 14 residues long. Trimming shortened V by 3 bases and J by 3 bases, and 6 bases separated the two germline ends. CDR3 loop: CASSPYDYNSPLHF. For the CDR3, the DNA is TGTGCCAGCTCACCGTACGACTATAATTCACCCCTCCACTTT.

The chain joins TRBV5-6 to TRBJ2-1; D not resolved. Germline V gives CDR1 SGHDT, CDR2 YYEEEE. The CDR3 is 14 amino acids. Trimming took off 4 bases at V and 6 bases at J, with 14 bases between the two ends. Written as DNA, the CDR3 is TGTGCCAGCAGCCCGACGGGTCCAAGCAATGAGCAGTTCTTC. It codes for CASSPTGPSNEQFF.

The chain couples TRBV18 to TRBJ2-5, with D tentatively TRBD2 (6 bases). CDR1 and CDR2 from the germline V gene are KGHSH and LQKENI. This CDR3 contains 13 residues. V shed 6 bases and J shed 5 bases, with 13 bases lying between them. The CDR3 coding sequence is TGTGCCAGCTCGGGACTGCCCGGGGAGACCCAGTACTTC. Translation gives CASSGLPGETQYF.

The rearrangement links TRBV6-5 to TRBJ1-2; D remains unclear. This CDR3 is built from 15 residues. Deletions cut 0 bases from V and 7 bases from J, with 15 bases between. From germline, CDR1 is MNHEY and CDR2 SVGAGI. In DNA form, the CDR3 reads TGTGCCAGCAGTTACTCATCGGACTTATCGCTTGGCTACACCTTC. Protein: CASSYSSDLSLGYTF.

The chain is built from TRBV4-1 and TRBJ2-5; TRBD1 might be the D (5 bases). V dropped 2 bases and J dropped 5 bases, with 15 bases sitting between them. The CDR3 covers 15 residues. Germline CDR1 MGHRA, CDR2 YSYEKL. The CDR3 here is CASSQSRDYGETQYF. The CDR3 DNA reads TGCGCCAGCAGCCAATCCAGGGATTACGGGGAGACCCAGTACTTC.

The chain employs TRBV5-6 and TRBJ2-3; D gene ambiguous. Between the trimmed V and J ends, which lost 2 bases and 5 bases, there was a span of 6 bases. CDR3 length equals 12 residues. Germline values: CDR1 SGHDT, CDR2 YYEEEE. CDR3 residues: CASSFDRDTQYF. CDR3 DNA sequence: TGTGCCAGCAGCTTCGACCGAGATACGCAGTATTTT.

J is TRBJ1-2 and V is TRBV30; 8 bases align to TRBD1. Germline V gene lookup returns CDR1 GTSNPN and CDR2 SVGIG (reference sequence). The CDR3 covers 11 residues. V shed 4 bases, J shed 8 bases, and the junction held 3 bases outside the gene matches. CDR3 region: CAWTGGKGYTF. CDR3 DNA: TGTGCCTGGACAGGGGGCAAAGGCTACACCTTC. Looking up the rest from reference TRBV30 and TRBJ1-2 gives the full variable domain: SQTIHQWPATLVQPVGSPLSLECTVEGTSNPNLYWYRQAAGRGLQLLFYSVGIGQISSEVPQNLSASRPQDRQFILSSKKLLLSDSGFYLCAWTGGKGYTFGSGTRLTVV.